The T cell receptor (beta chain) under discussion was sequenced for a study of blood T cells in healthy people across ages. A second PCR, run for about 7 to 11 cycles, used a sample-barcoded 5' primer plus a J-beta primer mix. Sequencing recovered at least 2.5 million CDR3-containing paired-end reads from each sample. TCRdb analysed the 5' RACE reads with MiXCR anew, one entry per CDR3 protein. This sample has 1.6 million or so distinct CDR3 sequences, with about 31% found just once. A word on this clonotype: The target antigen is unknown. A junction end diverges from the germline sequence, so it may reflect a read error.

Germline CDR1 MGHRA, CDR2 YSYEKL. CDR3 length: 18 amino acids. Study-wide points: Diversity of TCR beta correlated strongly with naive T cell percentage. Age advanced and TCR beta diversity per million T cells fell, roughly linearly.

The authors drew about 10 milliliters of peripheral blood from each donor. V usage is TRBV4-1 and J usage is TRBJ1-5; tentatively, D is TRBD1 (5 bases). The TCR was taken from a woman under 40 in good health. Sequencing used blood. The DNA for the CDR3 is TGCGCCAACAGCCAAGAGGGGAGACAGCGATATAGCAATCAGCCCCAGCATTTT. As protein: CANSQEGRQRYSNQPQHF.